This TCR beta chain was identified in a study of low-dose radiotherapy and immunotherapy resistance in tumors. The overall study: It was 1 Gy per fraction every two weeks that Cohort 2 received, adding up to 13 Gy over 26 weeks. A dose of 300 mg of oral aspirin was taken by patients daily for four cycles from cycle 1 day 1. Covering alpha and beta chains, TRAV- and TRBV-specific primers were used for the first-strand cDNA.

Trimming cost V 2 bases and J 6 bases, with 10 bases left between them. The CDR3 has 13 residues. Germline V gives CDR1 DFQATT, CDR2 SNEGSKA (reference sequence). The sample's time point: after trial treatment. Described treatment: LDRT plus nivolumab, ipilimumab, low-dose cyclophosphamide and aspirin (RACIN trial). TCRs underwent around 18 PCR cycles of amplification with a constant-region primer and V-primer adapter. Isolated mRNA underwent amplification via in vitro transcription. TCRdb re-derived calls from the reads in MiXCR, one entry per CDR3 protein. The top ten hold roughly 8.2% of the sample, which has approximately 52,000 distinct CDR3 sequences, 33% seen once.

V gene TRBV20-1 combines with J gene TRBJ2-2; D remains unclear. The specimen comprised PBMCs, sampled after low-dose radiotherapy plus immunotherapy. The source of this sequence is a male donor with rectosigmoid adenocarcinoma. CDR3: CSARWQAPGELFF. CDR3 in DNA: TGCAGTGCTAGATGGCAGGCCCCCGGGGAGCTGTTTTTT.